These 2 T cell receptor beta chains share one sample of origin, sequenced in a study of OX40 agonist ivuxolimab in advanced cancers. Profiled with immunoSEQ multiplex PCR; TCRdb holds only in-frame clones, not every one. This sample has fewer than 70,000 clones, with roughly 82% found just once. The material was CD4+ or CD8+ T cells sorted from blood, obtained in a trial of the OX40 agonist ivuxolimab. The receptors here all came from an adult with an advanced solid tumor such as melanoma, head and neck, liver or kidney cancer.

The V gene is TRBV5-1, the J gene TRBJ2-4; D is perhaps TRBD1 or TRBD2 (6 bases each). CDR1 and CDR2 from the germline V gene are SGHRS and YFSETQ. The CDR3 consists of 13 residues. Trimming removed 4 bases at V and 9 bases at J, with 14 bases between. Here the CDR3 DNA reads TGCGCCAGCAGCGAACAGGGTAGCGGCATTCAGTACTTC. Residues: CASSEQGSGIQYF.

This rearrangement joins TRBV7-2 to TRBJ1-1; D is undetermined. The CDR3 runs 13 residues. Trimming stripped 0 bases from V and 1 base from J, with 3 bases between. CDR1 is SGHTA and CDR2 is FQGNSA in the germline V gene. As DNA, the CDR3 is TGTGCCAGCAGCTTAGCGCAGAACACTGAAGCTTTCTTT. It yields the protein CASSLAQNTEAFF. Full variable domain (missing parts from reference TRBV7-2 and TRBJ1-1): GAGVSQSPSNKVTEKGKDVELRCDPISGHTALYWYRQSLGQGLEFLIYFQGNSAPDKSGLPSDRFSAERTGGSVSTLTIQRTQQEDSAVYLCASSLAQNTEAFFGQGTRLTVV.